This TCR beta chain was documented in a study of blood T cell repertoires in COVID-19. The CDR3 totals 14 residues. Germline lookup yields CDR1 MNHEY and CDR2 SVGAGI. The germline V and J ends were trimmed by 5 bases and 8 bases, with 15 bases remaining between them. The assay was immunoSEQ multiplex PCR, and TCRdb's table has in-frame clones only and misses some. The sample yields some 180,000 clones, around 83% seen once. The sequence derives from a man aged 35 to 55 who had recovered from COVID-19. The genes are TRBV6-5 and TRBJ1-4; no firm D call. What was sequenced was PBMCs or T cells enriched from blood (not recorded which). CDR3 in DNA: TGTGCCAGCAGTCTATACGAGAAATTCGAAAAACTGTTTTTT. It translates to CASSLYEKFEKLFF.